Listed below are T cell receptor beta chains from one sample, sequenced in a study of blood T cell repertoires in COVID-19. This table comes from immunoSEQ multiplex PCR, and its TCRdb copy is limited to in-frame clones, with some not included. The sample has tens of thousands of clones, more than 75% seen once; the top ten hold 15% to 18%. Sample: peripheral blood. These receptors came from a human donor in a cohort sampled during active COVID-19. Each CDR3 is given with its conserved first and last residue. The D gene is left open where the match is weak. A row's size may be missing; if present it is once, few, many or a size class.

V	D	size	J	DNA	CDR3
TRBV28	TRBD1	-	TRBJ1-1	TGTGCCAGCAGTTTGGGCCGGGACAGGGATAACACTGAAGCTTTCTTT	CASSLGRDRDNTEAFF
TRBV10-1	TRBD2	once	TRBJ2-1	TGCGCCAGCAGTGAGACCCCGGGAGCGGGGGCTGAGCAGTTCTTC	CASSETPGAGAEQFF
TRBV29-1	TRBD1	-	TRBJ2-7	TGCAGCGTAAAGACAGGGGTATCCCACGAGCAGTACTTC	CSVKTGVSHEQYF
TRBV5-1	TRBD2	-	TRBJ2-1	TGCGCCAGCAGCTCCCAGACTAGCGCCCCGATCTTC	CASSSQTSAPIF
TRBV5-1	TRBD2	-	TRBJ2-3	TGCGCCAGCAGCTTGGGTCTAGCGGCTAGCACAGATACGCAGTATTTT	CASSLGLAASTDTQYF
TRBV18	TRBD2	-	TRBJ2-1	TGTGCCAGCTCACCAAGACGTCTAGCGGGAGGGCCGAAGAGTAACAATGAGCAGTTCTTC	CASSPRRLAGGPKSNNEQFF
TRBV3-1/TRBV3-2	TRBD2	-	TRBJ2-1	TGTGCCAGCAGCCAAATTGGACTAGCGGGAGGCCACAATGAGCAGTTCTTC	CASSQIGLAGGHNEQFF
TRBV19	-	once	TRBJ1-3	TGTGCCAGCACAGGGAGTTTTGGAAACACCATATATTTT	CASTGSFGNTIYF
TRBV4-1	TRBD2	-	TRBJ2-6	TGCGCCAGCAGCCAGAGGACTAGCGGGAGCTCTGGGGCCAACGTCCTGACTTTC	CASSQRTSGSSGANVLTF
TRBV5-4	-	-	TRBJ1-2	TGTGCCAGCACCGAGGGCGGGGAAATTGGGTACACCTTC	CASTEGGEIGYTF
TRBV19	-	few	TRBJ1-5	TGTGCCAGTAGTATAGATCTCGACCCTGCCAGGGATAGCAATCAGCCCCAGCATTTT	CASSIDLDPARDSNQPQHF
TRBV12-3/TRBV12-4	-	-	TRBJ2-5	TGTGCCAGCAGTTCCGGACAGAAGGGGACCCAGTACTTC	CASSSGQKGTQYF
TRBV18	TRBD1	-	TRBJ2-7	TGTGCCAGCTCACCGGGGACAGGAAGCTCCTACGAGCAGTACTTC	CASSPGTGSSYEQYF
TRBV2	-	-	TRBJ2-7	TGTGCCAGCAGAAGCCACTCCTACGAGCAGTACTTC	CASRSHSYEQYF
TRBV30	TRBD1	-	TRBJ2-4	TGTGCCTGGAGTGTCCGGGACAGGTTCCCGAGGGGTATTCAGTACTTC	CAWSVRDRFPRGIQYF
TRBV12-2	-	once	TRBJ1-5	TGTGCAAGTCGCTTATCGAATCAGCCCCAGCATTTT	CASRLSNQPQHF
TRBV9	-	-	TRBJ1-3	TGTGCCAGCAGCGGACGGAGCGTCTCTGGAAACACCATATATTTT	CASSGRSVSGNTIYF
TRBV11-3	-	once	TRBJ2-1	TGTGCCAGCAGCTTAGGTGCGAGCTCCTACAATGAGCAGTTCTTC	CASSLGASSYNEQFF
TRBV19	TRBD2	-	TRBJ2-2	TGTGCCAGTCGTTTGGGAGCGGGGACGAACACCGGGGAGCTGTTTTTT	CASRLGAGTNTGELFF
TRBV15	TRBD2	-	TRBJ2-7	TGTGCCACCAGCAGCCCGGGACTAGGCTGGGAGCAGTACTTC	CATSSPGLGWEQYF
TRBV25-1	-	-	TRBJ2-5	TGTGCCAGCAGTGAATTGATCGGCCAAGAGACCCAGTACTTC	CASSELIGQETQYF
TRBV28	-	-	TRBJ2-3	TGTGCCAGCCGGCTTCTGACAGCTAGCACAGATACGCAGTATTTT	CASRLLTASTDTQYF
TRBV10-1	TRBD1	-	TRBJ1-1	TGCGCCAGCAGTAGGGACAGGGGGAAGAACACTGAAGCTTTCTTT	CASSRDRGKNTEAFF
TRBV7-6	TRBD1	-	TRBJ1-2	TGTGCCAGCAGCCAAATACAGGGGTATGGCTACACCTTC	CASSQIQGYGYTF
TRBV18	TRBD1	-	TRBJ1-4	TGTGCCAGCTCACTTCGACAGGGGCAAGCCAATGAAAAACTGTTTTTT	CASSLRQGQANEKLFF
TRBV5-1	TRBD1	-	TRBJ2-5	TGCGCCAGCAGCTGGGGGACAGGGGGAGGAGAGACCCAGTACTTC	CASSWGTGGGETQYF
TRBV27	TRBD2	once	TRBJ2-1	TGTGCCAGCAGTCCGCCGACTAGCGGGAGGAACAATGAGCAGTTCTTC	CASSPPTSGRNNEQFF
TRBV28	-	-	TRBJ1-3	TGTGCCAGCAGTCCGCCCACAGGGTTCTCTGGAAACACCATATATTTT	CASSPPTGFSGNTIYF
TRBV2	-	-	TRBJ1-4	TGTGCCAGCAGTGGCGTTGCAGGGCTAGAAAAACTGTTTTTT	CASSGVAGLEKLFF
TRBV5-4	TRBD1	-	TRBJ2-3	TGTGCCAGCAGCCCGGCCTCGGACAGGGCCACAGATACGCAGTATTTT	CASSPASDRATDTQYF
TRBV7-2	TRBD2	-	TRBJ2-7	TGTGCCAGCAGCCCCCAGGCTAGCGGGAGTGGCGAGCAGTACTTC	CASSPQASGSGEQYF
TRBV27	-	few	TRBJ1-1	TGTGCCAGCAGTTCCCCGGGAAGTCTCGGTAAAAGGACTGAAGCTTTCTTT	CASSSPGSLGKRTEAFF
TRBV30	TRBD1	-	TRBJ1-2	TGTGCCTGGAGTACGGGACAGCTGTATGGCTACACCTTC	CAWSTGQLYGYTF
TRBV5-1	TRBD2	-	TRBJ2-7	TGCGCCAGCAGCCAGACCTCAGGACTAGCGGGAGGGCCGAGCTCCTACGAGCAGTACTTC	CASSQTSGLAGGPSSYEQYF
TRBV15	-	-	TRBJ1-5	TGTGCCACCAGCAGAGATCAAGAGGAGCCCCAGCATTTT	CATSRDQEEPQHF
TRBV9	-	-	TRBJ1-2	TGTGCCAGCAGCGTCGACAGTTCGGTTAACTATGGCTACACCTTC	CASSVDSSVNYGYTF
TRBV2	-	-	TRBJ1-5	TGTGCCAGCAGCGTCTCGACAGAGCTGGGGAATCAGCCCCAGCATTTT	CASSVSTELGNQPQHF
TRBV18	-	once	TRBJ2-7	TGTGCCAGCTCACCACCCGGCGGGGACCCCTACGAGCAGTACTTC	CASSPPGGDPYEQYF
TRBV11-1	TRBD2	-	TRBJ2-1	TGTGCCAGCAGCTTTGGGACTAGCGGGGTCGGAGAGCAGTTCTTC	CASSFGTSGVGEQFF
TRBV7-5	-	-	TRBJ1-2	TGTGTCAGAAGACCGGGCGGGGGCTACACCTTC	CVRRPGGGYTF
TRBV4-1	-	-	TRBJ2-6	TGCGCCAGCAGCCAAAAGGAGGCGGGTCCCCGCTTGGGGTCTGGGGCCAACGTCCTGACTTTC	CASSQKEAGPRLGSGANVLTF
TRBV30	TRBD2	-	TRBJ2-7	TGTGCCTGGAGTGTACGAGGGACTAGCGGCTACGAGCAGTACTTC	CAWSVRGTSGYEQYF
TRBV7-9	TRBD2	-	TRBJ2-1	TGTGCCAGCAGCTTACGGACAGCGGGAGCGTCCAATGAGCAGTTCTTC	CASSLRTAGASNEQFF